The 2 T cell receptor beta chains listed next were all sequenced from one sample in a study of identical twins. TCRdb reprocessed the 5' RACE reads via MiXCR and lists one record per CDR3 protein. The sample yields about 240,000 distinct CDR3 sequences, under 12% seen once. The sample was memory T cells sorted from blood. Every receptor here comes from a man aged 50-60 years in good health.

This clonotype appeared a few times. One junction end does not reproduce the germline sequence, and a read error may be involved. The chain combines TRBV7-7 with TRBJ2-7; 12 positions agree with TRBD2. This CDR3 spans 13 amino acids. The germline V gene has CDR1 SSHAT and CDR2 FNYEAQ (reference sequence). The DNA of the CDR3 is TGTGCCAGCAGCCTAGCGGGAGGGGTCGAGCAGTACTTC. The encoded protein is CASSLAGGVEQYF. Based on the CDR3 plus reference TRBV7-7 and TRBJ2-7, the full variable domain is GAGVSQSPRYKVTKRGQDVTLRCDPISSHATLYWYQQALGQGPEFLTYFNYEAQPDKSGLPSDRFSAERPEGSISTLTIQRTEQRDSAMYRCASSLAGGVEQYFGPGTRLTVT.

This clonotype was detected only a few times. V and J are TRBV28 and TRBJ2-7; TRBD2 matches at 7 bases. CDR3 length equals 12 residues. CDR1 is MDHEN, CDR2 SYDVKM, per germline. With 6 bases clipped from V and 4 bases from J, the junction kept 3 bases outside the gene matches. The CDR3 loop reads CASRGGMYEQYF. The CDR3 DNA reads TGTGCCAGCAGGGGGGGGATGTACGAGCAGTACTTC.